This T cell receptor beta chain was sequenced for a study of PD-1 blockade in classical Hodgkin lymphoma. Brentuximab vedotin exposure varied among the patients, all of whom had relapsed after autologous stem cell transplantation. Germline CDR1 is PRHDT and CDR2 is FYEKMQ (reference sequence). V lost 4 bases, J lost 3 bases, and 15 bases lay in between. This CDR3 region has 15 residues. This clone showed up just a few times. Here immunoSEQ multiplex PCR was the method, and the copy in TCRdb shows in-frame clones only, minus some. The profile shows 20,000 to 25,000 clones, about 70% of them singletons.

Sample: peripheral blood mononuclear cells (PBMCs), taken at baseline. The chain couples TRBV13 to TRBJ1-2, with D unresolved. The TCR comes from a human donor with classical Hodgkin lymphoma. The CDR3 spells CASSSQVLSYYGYTF. In DNA, the CDR3 is TGTGCCAGCAGCTCCCAGGTCCTCTCCTACTATGGCTACACCTTC.